Listed below are T cell receptor beta chains from one sample, sequenced in a study of CD8 T cells in ankylosing spondylitis. From the 5' RACE reads, TCRdb called clonotypes with MiXCR, one entry per CDR3 protein. The sample carries roughly 150,000 distinct CDR3 sequences, around 32% recorded once. Sequenced: synovial fluid, either unsorted or a sorted T cell fraction (not recorded which). Every receptor here comes from a male donor with ankylosing spondylitis. CDR3s include the opening cysteine and the closing phenylalanine or tryptophan. A D gene is named only where the DNA matches it firmly. A row's size may be missing; if present it is once, few, many or a size class.

-	17	TRBV28	-	TRBJ1-5	CASSCHQRGRGNQPQHF	TGTGCCAGCAGCTGCCACCAAAGGGGCAGGGGCAATCAGCCCCAGCATTTT
-	12	TRBV2	TRBD1	TRBJ1-2	CASSDRGDGYTF	TGTGCCAGCAGTGACAGGGGGGATGGCTACACCTTC
many	12	TRBV25-1	-	TRBJ1-2	CASSDWQGGYTF	TGTGCCAGCAGTGATTGGCAGGGGGGCTACACCTTC
many	15	TRBV5-1	TRBD1	TRBJ2-7	CASSLTGQSFYEQYF	TGCGCCAGCAGCTTGACGGGACAGAGCTTCTACGAGCAGTACTTC
many	16	TRBV18	TRBD2	TRBJ2-3	CASSPLSRGAGDTQYF	TGTGCCAGCTCACCCCTCTCGCGGGGGGCGGGAGATACGCAGTATTTT
once	17	TRBV28	TRBD1	TRBJ1-3	CASSSPTGVGSGNTIYF	TGTGCCAGCAGTTCGCCTACAGGGGTCGGCTCTGGAAACACCATATATTTT
-	14	TRBV7-2	-	TRBJ1-1	CASSLRQTNTEAFF	TGTGCCAGCAGCTTACGACAGACGAACACTGAAGCTTTCTTT
-	16	TRBV9	-	TRBJ2-3	CASSSTRQASTDTQYF	TGTGCCAGCAGCTCCACCCGGCAGGCTAGCACAGATACGCAGTATTTT
-	14	TRBV15	-	TRBJ2-7	CATSRGGPSYEQYF	TGTGCCACCAGCAGAGGTGGCCCCTCCTACGAGCAGTACTTC
-	14	TRBV29-1	-	TRBJ2-2	CSASAAANTGELFF	TGCAGCGCATCGGCGGCCGCCAACACCGGGGAGCTGTTTTTT
-	12	TRBV20-1	-	TRBJ1-2	CSVGGVNYGYTF	TGCAGCGTCGGAGGGGTTAACTATGGCTACACCTTC
-	12	TRBV20-1	-	TRBJ1-4	CSARDPDKALFF	TGCAGTGCTAGAGATCCAGACAAGGCACTGTTTTTT
-	14	TRBV19	TRBD1	TRBJ1-5	CASSGDRTNQPQHF	TGTGCCAGTAGCGGGGACAGGACCAATCAGCCCCAGCATTTT
-	13	TRBV11-3	-	TRBJ2-1	CASRTGPYNEQFF	TGTGCCAGCAGAACAGGGCCTTACAATGAGCAGTTCTTC
-	14	TRBV4-3	-	TRBJ2-2	CASSQAQSAGELFF	TGCGCCAGCAGCCAAGCCCAGTCCGCCGGGGAGCTGTTTTTT
many	14	TRBV6-5	-	TRBJ2-7	CASSYSPEVNEQYF	TGTGCCAGCAGTTACTCCCCGGAAGTCAACGAGCAGTACTTC
-	15	TRBV20-1	-	TRBJ2-1	CSARRRVDYVHEQFF	TGCAGTGCTAGAAGACGGGTCGATTACGTACATGAGCAGTTCTTC
few	13	TRBV5-1	TRBD2	TRBJ2-3	CASSLLAPDTQYF	TGCGCCAGCAGCCTACTAGCGCCAGATACGCAGTATTTT
-	16	TRBV5-1	-	TRBJ1-1	CASSDEPGTRNTEAFF	TGCGCCAGCAGCGACGAACCCGGGACAAGGAACACTGAAGCTTTCTTT
many	14	TRBV29-1	TRBD1	TRBJ2-5	CSVGRDRGGKTQYF	TGCAGCGTTGGGAGGGACAGGGGGGGGAAGACCCAGTACTTC
-	12	TRBV20-1	-	TRBJ1-1	CRGSQGNTEAFF	TGCAGGGGAAGTCAGGGGAACACTGAAGCTTTCTTT
-	15	TRBV7-9	-	TRBJ2-1	CASILGQGHSNEQFF	TGTGCCAGCATCCTGGGGCAGGGGCATTCAAATGAGCAGTTCTTC
-	16	TRBV7-2	-	TRBJ1-6	CASSVTTGNYNSPLHF	TGTGCCAGCAGCGTCACGACGGGCAACTATAATTCACCCCTCCACTTT
few	13	TRBV20-1	-	TRBJ1-4	CSAPRGVNEKLFF	TGCAGTGCTCCTCGGGGTGTGAATGAAAAACTGTTTTTT
few	14	TRBV20-1	-	TRBJ1-5	CSARFGAGEQPQHF	TGCAGTGCTAGATTTGGGGCAGGGGAACAGCCCCAGCATTTT
-	15	TRBV5-1	TRBD2	TRBJ2-1	CASSPFTSGGAEQFF	TGCGCCAGCAGCCCCTTCACTAGCGGGGGGGCTGAGCAGTTCTTC
many	15	TRBV7-9	-	TRBJ2-3	CASSLESERTDTQYF	TGTGCCAGCAGCTTAGAGTCGGAACGGACAGATACGCAGTATTTT
-	14	TRBV7-2	-	TRBJ2-7	CASSLVIGGPEQYF	TGTGCCAGCAGCTTGGTAATCGGGGGTCCCGAGCAGTACTTC
-	15	TRBV5-1	-	TRBJ1-1	CASSPLDRSRTEAFF	TGCGCCAGCAGCCCCTTAGACAGGAGTAGGACTGAAGCTTTCTTT
-	16	TRBV24-1	-	TRBJ2-1	CATSAPDGSSYNEQFF	TGTGCCACCAGTGCCCCCGACGGGAGCTCCTACAATGAGCAGTTCTTC
once	14	TRBV9	-	TRBJ2-5	CASSVGGLGETQYF	TGTGCCAGCAGCGTAGGGGGTCTTGGCGAGACCCAGTACTTC
-	14	TRBV19	TRBD1	TRBJ1-1	CASSRTGTRPEAFF	TGTGCCAGTAGTCGGACAGGGACGAGGCCTGAAGCTTTCTTT
few	15	TRBV7-6	TRBD1	TRBJ2-3	CASSETGLTGDTQYF	TGTGCCAGCAGCGAGACAGGGCTTACCGGAGATACGCAGTATTTT